The rows below give T cell receptor beta chains drawn from one sample of a study of blood T cells in healthy people across ages. TCRdb used MiXCR to reprocess the 5' RACE reads, holding one entry per CDR3 protein. This sample carries around 1,000,000 distinct CDR3 sequences, about 25% of them seen once, and the ten largest clones take about 0.72%. These data were likewise used in another study, on T cells of mothers and their children.

Sequencing was performed on blood. The receptors shown here come from a girl aged 2-10 years in good health. CDR3s include the opening cysteine and the closing phenylalanine or tryptophan. The D gene is left open where the match is weak. Rows may omit the clone size; those that give it use once, few, many or a size class.

NA	TRBD2	TRBV29-1	15	TRBJ2-5	TGCAGCGTTGCGAGGGCGGGAGAAGTAGGGGAGACCCAGTACTTC	CSVARAGEVGETQYF
once	TRBD1	TRBV9	15	TRBJ1-2	TGTGCCAGCAGCGGAGACAGGGGGCCCTCGGGTCGATACACCTTC	CASSGDRGPSGRYTF
few	NA	TRBV28	15	TRBJ1-1	TGTGCCACCTCATCCTCCTCGGCAGGGGCCACTGAAGCTTTCTTT	CATSSSSAGATEAFF
NA	NA	TRBV7-9	15	TRBJ1-3	TGTGCCAGCACAGGGACGCCTAGGGAGGAAAACACCATATATTTT	CASTGTPREENTIYF
NA	TRBD1	TRBV7-2	16	TRBJ1-1	TGTGCCAGCAGCTTATCTCTGGGACAGTTTTCTTATGGAGCTTTCTTT	CASSLSLGQFSYGAFF
NA	TRBD2	TRBV11-3	13	TRBJ2-5	TGTGCCAGCAGCCGGGGGGGGGCAGGGACCCAGTACTTC	CASSRGGAGTQYF
NA	NA	TRBV20-1	11	TRBJ2-1	TGCAGTGCTAGTATGGATAATGAGCAGTTCTTC	CSASMDNEQFF
NA	TRBD2	TRBV20-1	16	TRBJ2-3	TGCAGTGCTAGAGATCGGCGGGGGGGCAACACAGATACGCAGTATTTT	CSARDRRGGNTDTQYF
NA	TRBD2	TRBV12-3/TRBV12-4	16	TRBJ2-3	TGTGCCAGCAGGCTGACTAGCGGTCCTAGCACAGATACGCAGTATTTT	CASRLTSGPSTDTQYF
NA	NA	TRBV7-9	13	TRBJ2-7	TGCGCCAGCAGCTATCGGGACCGCTACGAGCAGTACTTC	CASSYRDRYEQYF
few	NA	TRBV6-2/TRBV6-3	17	TRBJ2-7	TGTGCCAGCAGTTACTCCGAACCAGGACGGCTGGGTCACGAGCAGTACTTC	CASSYSEPGRLGHEQYF
NA	TRBD1	TRBV11-1	15	TRBJ2-1	TGTGCCAGCAGCACTCGGGACAGGGTCTACAATGAGCAGTTCTTC	CASSTRDRVYNEQFF
NA	NA	TRBV7-2	15	TRBJ2-2	TGTGCCAGCAGCTTGCTCAGGACTTACACCGGGGAGCTGTTTTTT	CASSLLRTYTGELFF
few	NA	TRBV20-1	14	TRBJ2-5	TGCAGTGCTAGATCCCTTCTAGTGGAAGAGACCCAGTACTTC	CSARSLLVEETQYF
few	NA	TRBV4-2	14	TRBJ2-5	TGTGCCAGCAGCCAAGTAGAATCATCAGAGACCCAGTACTTC	CASSQVESSETQYF
NA	NA	TRBV25-1	12	TRBJ2-7	TGTGCCAGCAGTGATCAGGGGTGGGAGCAGTACTTC	CASSDQGWEQYF
NA	NA	TRBV7-9	13	TRBJ2-7	TGTGCCAGCAGCTTTATAGGGCGAGACGAGCAGTACTTC	CASSFIGRDEQYF
few	TRBD1	TRBV12-3/TRBV12-4	13	TRBJ2-7	TGTGCCAGCGGGACAGGGGGCTCCTACGAGCAGTACTTC	CASGTGGSYEQYF
few	NA	TRBV29-1	13	TRBJ1-5	TGCAGCGTTCTGGACAGTCCGGGGCAGCCCCAGCATTTT	CSVLDSPGQPQHF
NA	NA	TRBV28	15	TRBJ2-1	TGTGCCAGCAGTCGGACAGAGAATCCCTACAATGAGCAGCTCTTC	CASSRTENPYNEQLF
NA	NA	TRBV5-6	15	TRBJ1-4	TGTGCCAGCAGCTTGGCCCGAAAACCAGGCGAAAAACTGTTTTTT	CASSLARKPGEKLFF
few	NA	TRBV10-2	14	TRBJ2-5	TGCGCCAGCAGTGATGTACAGGGCCAAGAGACCCAGTACTTC	CASSDVQGQETQYF
NA	NA	TRBV19	12	TRBJ2-7	TGTGCCGGTACGGAGGAGGGGTCCGAGCAGTACTTC	CAGTEEGSEQYF
NA	TRBD1	TRBV7-2	15	TRBJ2-5	TGTGCCAGCAGCTTAGTAATGTGGGACAGAGAGACCCAGTACTTC	CASSLVMWDRETQYF
NA	NA	TRBV4-2	14	TRBJ2-7	TGTGCCAGCAGCCAAGGGCGTGAACCCGACGAGCAGTACTTC	CASSQGREPDEQYF
NA	NA	TRBV7-8	13	TRBJ2-2	TGTGCCGGGCCCGGATCCAACACCGGGGAGCTGTTTTTT	CAGPGSNTGELFF
NA	NA	TRBV6-2/TRBV6-3	14	TRBJ2-7	TGTGCCAGCGGATTCCCAGGTACATCCTACGAGCAGTACTTC	CASGFPGTSYEQYF
NA	TRBD1	TRBV7-9	16	TRBJ2-5	TGTGCCAGCAGCCGCGGCTACCGGGACAGCCAAGAGACCCAGTACTTC	CASSRGYRDSQETQYF
NA	NA	TRBV19	12	TRBJ2-3	TGTGCCAGTAGTATTACGTCAGATACGCAGTATTTT	CASSITSDTQYF
NA	NA	TRBV20-1	15	TRBJ1-1	TGCAGTGCTAGAGATGTCCAGGGGTCGGGCACTGAAGCTTTCTTT	CSARDVQGSGTEAFF
NA	NA	TRBV5-5	20	TRBJ1-1	TGTGCCAGCAGCTACACCCCTCTGGGGATCAATATCTTAGGGGACACTGAAGCTTTCTTT	CASSYTPLGINILGDTEAFF
NA	NA	TRBV29-1	14	TRBJ2-1	TGCAGTGCACAAGGGTCTGGTTCGTACAATGAGCAGTTCTTC	CSAQGSGSYNEQFF
NA	TRBD1	TRBV7-9	15	TRBJ2-5	TGTGCCAGCAGCATCCGGGACAGGGTCTTGGAGACCCAGTACTTC	CASSIRDRVLETQYF
NA	TRBD1	TRBV5-1	14	TRBJ2-3	TGCGCCAGCAGCATCGACAGGGGCAGGAATACGCAGTATTTT	CASSIDRGRNTQYF
few	NA	TRBV11-1	12	TRBJ2-5	TGTGCCAGCAGGTTGACACCCGGGCCCCAGTACTTC	CASRLTPGPQYF
NA	NA	TRBV29-1	13	TRBJ1-2	TGCAGCGTGGGAGGGGTTCTAGACTATGGCTACACCTTC	CSVGGVLDYGYTF
NA	TRBD1	TRBV5-5	14	TRBJ2-5	TGTGCCAGCAGCCCTGGACAGGGCGTCGAGACCCAGTACTTC	CASSPGQGVETQYF
few	NA	TRBV29-1	13	TRBJ2-1	TGCAGCGTTAGTCACGGGACCTACAATGAGCAGTTCTTC	CSVSHGTYNEQFF
few	TRBD1	TRBV3-1	15	TRBJ2-5	TGTGCCAGCAGCCAAGATAACTGGGGACAGGAGACCCAGTACTTC	CASSQDNWGQETQYF
few	NA	TRBV7-2	15	TRBJ2-1	TGTGCCAGCAGCTCCGTAGGGGGGTCCTGCAATGAGCAGTTCTTC	CASSSVGGSCNEQFF
few	NA	TRBV5-1	14	TRBJ1-1	TGCGCCAGCAGCGGGCAAGGGGGGAACACTGAAGCTTTCTTT	CASSGQGGNTEAFF
NA	NA	TRBV13	14	TRBJ1-4	TGTGCCAGTAGCTCGGGGGCGGCTACTGAAAAACTGTTTTTT	CASSSGAATEKLFF
NA	NA	TRBV7-2	12	TRBJ2-7	TGTGCCAGCAGCTTAGGCTTCCACGAGCAGTACTTC	CASSLGFHEQYF
few	NA	TRBV20-1	13	TRBJ2-1	TGCAGTGGATGGGCGGGGTCCTACAATGAGCAGTTCTTC	CSGWAGSYNEQFF
NA	NA	TRBV4-1	18	TRBJ2-4	TGCGCCAGCAGCTCCCAACGACTTGCCCCACTAGCCAAAAACATTCAGTACTTC	CASSSQRLAPLAKNIQYF